This T cell receptor beta chain was sequenced during a study of blood T cell repertoires in COVID-19. Trimming removed 7 bases at V and 0 bases at J, with 12 bases between. CDR1 MNHEY and CDR2 SMNVEV come from the germline V gene (reference sequence). CDR3 length equals 14 residues. Here immunoSEQ multiplex PCR was the method, and the copy in TCRdb shows in-frame clones only, minus some. The data contain about 120,000 clones, around 83% of them singletons. With regard to this clone: Within the sample, other DNA sequences also encode this same CDR3.

The origin of this receptor is an elderly man with active or convalescent COVID-19. Sequencing was done on a sample of peripheral blood. The V and J genes are TRBV27 and TRBJ1-1, with D tentatively TRBD1 (6 bases). The CDR3 loop is CASNPGGMNTEAFF. CDR3 sequence (DNA): TGTGCCAGCAACCCTGGGGGCATGAACACTGAAGCTTTCTTT.